This T cell receptor beta chain was retrieved from a study of control samples from healthy donors and cancer patients. Clones were sequenced by immunoSEQ multiplex PCR, and TCRdb holds only the in-frame ones, with some missing. The data hold about 46,000 clones, with around nine tenths observed a single time. V was clipped by 1 base and J by 8 bases, with 9 bases between them. From germline, CDR1 is SGHNT and CDR2 YYREEE (reference sequence). This CDR3 region has 12 residues. This chain uses TRBV5-4 with TRBJ1-2; D is possibly TRBD1 (6 bases). The specimen was PBMCs. The sequence was collected from a man aged 45 to 65 with head and neck cancer. The CDR3 nucleotides are TGTGCCAGCAGCTTGTACAGGGAAGGCTACACCTTC. It codes for CASSLYREGYTF. Full variable domain (remainder filled in from reference TRBV5-4 and TRBJ1-2): ETGVTQSPTHLIKTRGQQVTLRCSSQSGHNTVSWYQQALGQGPQFIFQYYREEENGRGNFPPRFSGLQFPNYSSELNVNALELDDSALYLCASSLYREGYTFGSGTRLTVV.